A single sample gave rise to the 6 T cell receptor beta chains below, sequenced in a study of regulatory dendritic cells for organ transplantation. Measured with immunoSEQ multiplex PCR; TCRdb has only the in-frame clones, and not every one. The sample consists of 20,000 to 25,000 clones, 74% of them appearing once. Specimen: memory CD4+ T cells from blood. As for subset: CD45RO+ memory T cells. The source of these receptors is a human donor in good health.

The chain is built from TRBV6-5 and TRBJ1-6, with 9 nucleotides matching TRBD1. V shed 5 bases, J shed 5 bases, and the junction held 4 bases outside the gene matches. Germline-derived CDR1 and CDR2 are MNHEY and SVGAGI. This CDR3 has 15 residues. DNA of the CDR3: TGTGCCAGCAGTACCGGGACAGGGCATAATTCACCCCTCCACTTT. It is translated as CASSTGTGHNSPLHF.

V and J are TRBV4-1 and TRBJ1-6; D might be TRBD1 (6 bases). Trimming took 1 base from V and 6 from J, leaving 19 bases between them. The CDR3 sequence is 18 residues long. Germline lookup yields CDR1 MGHRA and CDR2 YSYEKL. DNA of the CDR3: TGCGCCAGCAGCCAAGCCTACGGGGGGCGGGGTTTTAATTCACCCCTCCACTTT. This encodes CASSQAYGGRGFNSPLHF.

V is TRBV6-1 and J is TRBJ1-2, with TRBD1 identical over 8 bases. V trimming: 3 bases; J trimming: 0 bases; junction bases outside the gene matches: 3. Per germline, CDR1 MNHNS and CDR2 SASEGT. The CDR3 runs 15 residues. The CDR3 nucleotides are TGTGCCAGCAGTGACCCAGGGGGCTCTAACTATGGCTACACCTTC. Its translation: CASSDPGGSNYGYTF.

V usage is TRBV7-2 and J usage is TRBJ1-2, with D unresolved. Trimming took off 4 bases at V and 8 bases at J, with 20 bases between the two ends. The CDR3 is 15 amino acids. The germline gives CDR1 SGHTA, CDR2 FQGNSA. CDR3: CASSSGSQQRGGYTF. CDR3 nucleotides: TGTGCCAGCAGCTCCGGCTCACAGCAGCGGGGAGGCTACACCTTC.

This clone was counted a few times. This chain uses TRBV5-5 with TRBJ2-1; 8 bases fit TRBD1. Germline CDR1 is SGHKS and CDR2 is YYEKEE (reference sequence). The V segment lost 4 bases and the J segment 6 bases; nucleotides outside the gene matches: 9. CDR3 size: 15 residues. In DNA form, the CDR3 reads TGTGCCAGCAGCCCCGGGACAGGAGGGGGCAATGAGCAGTTCTTC. This gives the protein CASSPGTGGGNEQFF.

This chain links TRBV5-6 with TRBJ1-2; 8 bases match TRBD1. V dropped 0 bases and J dropped 5; count of bases not matched to a gene: 3. CDR3 length: 14 residues. Germline lookup yields CDR1 SGHDT and CDR2 YYEEEE. CDR3 DNA sequence: TGTGCCAGCAGCTTGGGGGGACAGGAGTATGGCTACACCTTC. Translated: CASSLGGQEYGYTF.